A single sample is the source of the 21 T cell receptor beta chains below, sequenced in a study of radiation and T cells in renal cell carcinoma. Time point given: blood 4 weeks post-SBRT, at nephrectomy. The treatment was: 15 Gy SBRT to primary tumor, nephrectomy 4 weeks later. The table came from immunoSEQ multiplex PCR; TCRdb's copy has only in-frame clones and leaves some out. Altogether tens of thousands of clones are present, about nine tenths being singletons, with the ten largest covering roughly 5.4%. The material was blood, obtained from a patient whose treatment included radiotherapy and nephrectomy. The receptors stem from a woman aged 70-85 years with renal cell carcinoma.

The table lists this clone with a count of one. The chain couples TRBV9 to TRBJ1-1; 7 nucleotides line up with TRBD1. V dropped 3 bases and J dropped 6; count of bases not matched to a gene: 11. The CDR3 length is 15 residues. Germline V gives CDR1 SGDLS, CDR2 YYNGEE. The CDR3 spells CASSEITGARAEAFF. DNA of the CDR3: TGTGCCAGCAGCGAAATAACAGGGGCTAGGGCTGAAGCTTTCTTT.

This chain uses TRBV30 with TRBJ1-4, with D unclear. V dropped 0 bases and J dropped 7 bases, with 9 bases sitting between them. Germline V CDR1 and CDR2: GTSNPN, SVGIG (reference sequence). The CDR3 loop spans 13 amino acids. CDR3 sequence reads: CAWSVKGTEKLFF. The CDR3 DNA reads TGTGCCTGGAGTGTCAAGGGTACTGAAAAACTGTTTTTT.

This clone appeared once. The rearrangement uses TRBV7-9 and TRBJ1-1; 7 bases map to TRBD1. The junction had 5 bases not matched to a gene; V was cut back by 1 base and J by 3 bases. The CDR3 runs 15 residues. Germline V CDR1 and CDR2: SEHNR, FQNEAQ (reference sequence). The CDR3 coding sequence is TGTGCCAGCAGCTTAGTAGGGGGCGCGGACACTGAAGCTTTCTTT. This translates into CASSLVGGADTEAFF.

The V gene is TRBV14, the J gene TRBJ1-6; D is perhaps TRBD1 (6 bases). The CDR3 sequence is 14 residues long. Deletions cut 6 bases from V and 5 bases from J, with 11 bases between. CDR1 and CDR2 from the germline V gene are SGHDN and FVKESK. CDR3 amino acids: CASSRTANNSPLHF. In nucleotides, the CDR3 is TGTGCCAGCAGTCGGACAGCGAATAATTCACCCCTCCACTTT.

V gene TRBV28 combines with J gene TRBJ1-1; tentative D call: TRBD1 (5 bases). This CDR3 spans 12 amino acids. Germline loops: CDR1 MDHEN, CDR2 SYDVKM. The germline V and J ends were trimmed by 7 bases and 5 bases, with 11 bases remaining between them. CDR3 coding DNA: TGTGCCAGCATGCAAGCAGGGACTGAAGCTTTCTTT. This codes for CASMQAGTEAFF. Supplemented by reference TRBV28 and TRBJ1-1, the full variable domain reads DVKVTQSSRYLVKRTGEKVFLECVQDMDHENMFWYRQDPGLGLRLIYFSYDVKMKEKGDIPEGYSVSREKKERFSLILESASTNQTSMYLCASMQAGTEAFFGQGTRLTVV.

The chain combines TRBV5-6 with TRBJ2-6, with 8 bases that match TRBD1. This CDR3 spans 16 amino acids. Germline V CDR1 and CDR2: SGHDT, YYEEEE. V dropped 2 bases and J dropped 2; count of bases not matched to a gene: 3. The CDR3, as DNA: TGTGCCAGCAGCTTCTGGACAGGGACTGGGGCCAACGTCCTGACTTTC. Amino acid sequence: CASSFWTGTGANVLTF.

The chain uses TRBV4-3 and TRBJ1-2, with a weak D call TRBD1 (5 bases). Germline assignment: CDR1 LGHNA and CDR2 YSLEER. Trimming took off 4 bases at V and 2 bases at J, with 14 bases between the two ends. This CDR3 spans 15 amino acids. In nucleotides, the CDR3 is TGCGCCAGCAGCCGCGTCAGGGACGCCAACTATGGCTACACCTTC. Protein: CASSRVRDANYGYTF.

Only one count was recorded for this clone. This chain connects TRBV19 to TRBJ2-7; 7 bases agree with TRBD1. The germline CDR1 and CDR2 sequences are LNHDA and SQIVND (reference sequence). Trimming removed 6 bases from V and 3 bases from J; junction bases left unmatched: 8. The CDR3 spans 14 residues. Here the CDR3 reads CASSGYRGNYEQYF. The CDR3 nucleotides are TGTGCCAGTAGCGGTTACAGGGGAAACTACGAGCAGTACTTC.

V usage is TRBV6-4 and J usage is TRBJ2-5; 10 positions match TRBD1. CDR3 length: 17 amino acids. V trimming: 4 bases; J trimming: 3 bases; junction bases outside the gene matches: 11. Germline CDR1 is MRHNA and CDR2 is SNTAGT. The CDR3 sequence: CASSVNRPGQGKETQYF. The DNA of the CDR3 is TGTGCCAGCAGTGTTAACCGGCCGGGACAGGGGAAAGAGACCCAGTACTTC.

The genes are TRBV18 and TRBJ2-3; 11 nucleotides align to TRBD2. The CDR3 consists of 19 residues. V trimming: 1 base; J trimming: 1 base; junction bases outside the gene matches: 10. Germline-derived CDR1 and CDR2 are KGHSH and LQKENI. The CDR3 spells CASSPRGTSGVRGTDTQYF. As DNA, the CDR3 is TGTGCCAGCTCACCACGGGGGACTAGCGGTGTCAGAGGCACAGATACGCAGTATTTT.

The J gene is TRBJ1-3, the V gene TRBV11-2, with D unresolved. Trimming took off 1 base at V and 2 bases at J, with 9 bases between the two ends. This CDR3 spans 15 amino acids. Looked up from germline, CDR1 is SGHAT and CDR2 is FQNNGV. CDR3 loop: CASSLGSAPGNTIYF. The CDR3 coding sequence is TGTGCCAGCAGCTTAGGATCAGCTCCTGGAAACACCATATATTTT.

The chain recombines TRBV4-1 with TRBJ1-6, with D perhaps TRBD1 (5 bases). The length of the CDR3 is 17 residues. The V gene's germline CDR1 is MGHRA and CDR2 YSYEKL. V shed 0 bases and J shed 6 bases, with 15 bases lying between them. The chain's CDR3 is CASSQDPAGRGNSPLHF. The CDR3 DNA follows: TGCGCCAGCAGCCAAGATCCTGCGGGGCGCGGTAATTCACCCCTCCACTTT.

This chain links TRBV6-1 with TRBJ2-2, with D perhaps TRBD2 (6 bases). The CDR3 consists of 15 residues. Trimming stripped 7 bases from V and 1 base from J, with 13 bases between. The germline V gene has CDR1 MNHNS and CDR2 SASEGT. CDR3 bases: TGTGCCAGCATAGGCGGGGCTGTGAACACCGGGGAGCTGTTTTTT. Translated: CASIGGAVNTGELFF.

The CDR3 is CASSTDGKTTYGYTF. Here the CDR3 DNA reads TGTGCCAGTAGTACGGACGGCAAGACTACTTATGGCTACACCTTC. The chain combines TRBV19 with TRBJ1-2; D gene unclear. Germline V gene lookup returns CDR1 LNHDA and CDR2 SQIVND (reference sequence). The CDR3 totals 15 residues. V gave up 4 bases and J gave up 5 bases, with 17 bases separating them.

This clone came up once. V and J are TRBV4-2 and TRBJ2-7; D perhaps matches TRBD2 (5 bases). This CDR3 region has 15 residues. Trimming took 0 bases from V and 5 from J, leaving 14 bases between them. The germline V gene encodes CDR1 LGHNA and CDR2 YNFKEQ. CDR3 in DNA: TGTGCCAGCAGCCAAGATCTACGGGGTGGGAACGAGCAGTACTTC. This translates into CASSQDLRGGNEQYF.

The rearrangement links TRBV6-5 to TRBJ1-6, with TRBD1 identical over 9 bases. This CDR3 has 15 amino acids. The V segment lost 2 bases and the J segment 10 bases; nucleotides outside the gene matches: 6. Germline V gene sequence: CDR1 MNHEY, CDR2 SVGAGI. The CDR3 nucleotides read TGTGCCAGCAGTTACACGGGACAGGGCTGGTCACCCCTCCACTTT. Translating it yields CASSYTGQGWSPLHF.

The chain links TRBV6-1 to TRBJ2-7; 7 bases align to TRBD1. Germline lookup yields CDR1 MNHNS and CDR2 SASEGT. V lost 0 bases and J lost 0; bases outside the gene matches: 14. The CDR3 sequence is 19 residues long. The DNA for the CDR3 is TGTGCCAGCAGTGAAGCCCTGCAGGGACAGTCTTGGGGCTCCTACGAGCAGTACTTC. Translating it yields CASSEALQGQSWGSYEQYF.

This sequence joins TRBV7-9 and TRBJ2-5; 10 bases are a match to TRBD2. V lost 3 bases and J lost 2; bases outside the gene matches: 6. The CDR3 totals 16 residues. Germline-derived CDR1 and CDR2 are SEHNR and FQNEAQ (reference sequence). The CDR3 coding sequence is TGTGCCAGCAGCTTCCTGGGGACTAGCGTACAAGAGACCCAGTACTTC. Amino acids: CASSFLGTSVQETQYF.

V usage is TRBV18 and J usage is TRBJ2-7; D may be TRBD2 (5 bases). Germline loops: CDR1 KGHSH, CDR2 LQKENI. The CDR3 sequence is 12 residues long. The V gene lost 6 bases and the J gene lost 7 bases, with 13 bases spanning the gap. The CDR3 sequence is CASSGASGEQYF. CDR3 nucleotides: TGTGCCAGCTCGGGAGCCTCGGGGGAGCAGTACTTC.

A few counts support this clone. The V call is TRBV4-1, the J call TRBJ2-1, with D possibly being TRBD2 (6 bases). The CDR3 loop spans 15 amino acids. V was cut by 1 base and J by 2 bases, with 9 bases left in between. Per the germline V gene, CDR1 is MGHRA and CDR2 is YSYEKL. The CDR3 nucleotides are TGCGCCAGCAGCCAAGTCAGGACTACCTACAATGAGCAGTTCTTC. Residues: CASSQVRTTYNEQFF.

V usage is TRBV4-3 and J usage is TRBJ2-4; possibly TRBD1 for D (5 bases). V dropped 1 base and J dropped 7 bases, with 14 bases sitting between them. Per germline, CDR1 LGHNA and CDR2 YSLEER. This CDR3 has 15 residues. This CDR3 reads CASSQAYYSGNIQYF. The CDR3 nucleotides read TGCGCCAGCAGCCAAGCATATTACTCAGGGAACATTCAGTACTTC.